This T cell receptor (beta chain) is from a study of blood T cell repertoires in COVID-19. Study overall: From T cells, B-cell-depleted T cells, or PBMCs came the material, which was cDNA or gDNA.

Methods used by the authors: Amplification from reference gene primers served as the basis for estimated nucleated cell counts. Assay used: immunoSEQ multiplex PCR; TCRdb lists only in-frame clones, some missing. V and J calls and clone size are as listed in that table; D and trimming were resolved from the DNA. The sample carries around 150,000 clones, 70% to 90% recorded once. Only one count was recorded for this clone. Trimming took 0 bases from V and 2 from J; bases not matched to a gene: 4. CDR1 and CDR2 (germline): SGHTS, YDEGEE. This CDR3 has 17 amino acids. Sequenced input: peripheral blood. The chain recombines TRBV5-8 with TRBJ1-6; 8 bases map to TRBD1. This TCR was recovered from a human donor in a cohort sampled during active COVID-19. The CDR3 sequence: CASSLGDRRTYNSPLHF. The CDR3 coding sequence is TGTGCCAGCAGCTTGGGGGACAGGAGGACCTATAATTCACCCCTCCACTTT.